This T cell receptor (beta chain) was identified in a study of T cells in Graves' hyperthyroidism and ophthalmopathy. Overall study results and limits: It was a median approximately 6 months before onset that the model predicted ophthalmopathy. Clonotypes that were expanded in thyroid above 0.001 mostly appeared in blood too.

The sample holds a few counts of this clonotype. What it recognizes is unknown. TCR beta CDR3 regions were amplified from RNA transcripts. When the TCR CDR3 underwent first-round RT-PCR, the HTBI primer set was used. A single record per CDR3 protein comes from TCRdb applying MiXCR to the multiplex PCR reads. The sample consists of roughly 630,000 distinct CDR3 sequences, around 16% of them appearing once. CDR1 is MGHRA and CDR2 is YSYEKL in the germline V gene. V was pared by 0 bases and J by 6 bases, with 9 bases of the junction left unmatched. This CDR3 has 16 residues. The origin of this receptor is a woman under 40 with Graves' hyperthyroidism. The V and J genes are TRBV4-1 and TRBJ2-3; 7 bases match TRBD1. The material sequenced was blood. In DNA form, the CDR3 reads TGCGCCAGCAGCCAAGATGAAGGACAGGCGAGGGATACGCAGTATTTT. Translation gives CASSQDEGQARDTQYF.